This passage covers 4 T cell receptor beta chains from one sample sequenced in a study of cytomegalovirus exposure and HLA in healthy donors. The repertoire was sequenced with immunoSEQ multiplex PCR; TCRdb's copy has only in-frame clones and lacks some. The sample holds 150,000 to 200,000 clones, approximately 80% seen once. Specimen: PBMCs. These receptors originate from a man younger than 35 in good health and CMV-seropositive.

To note about this clone: Other DNA sequences within the sample encode an identical CDR3. The V and J genes are TRBV25-1 and TRBJ2-7; the D is unclear. This CDR3 is 11 amino acids long. Germline loops: CDR1 MGHDK, CDR2 SYGVNS. The germline V and J ends were trimmed by 5 bases and 0 bases, with 2 bases remaining between them. The CDR3 DNA reads as TGTGCCAGCAGTCTCTCCTACGAGCAGTACTTC. Protein product: CASSLSYEQYF.

The gene calls are TRBV29-1 and TRBJ2-1, with 13 bases that match TRBD2. V shed 1 base, J shed 8 bases, and the junction held 11 bases outside the gene matches. Per germline, CDR1 SQVTM and CDR2 ANQGSEA. The CDR3 length is 17 residues. Here the CDR3 reads CSVEGTSGRRGLDEQFF. The CDR3 coding sequence is TGCAGCGTTGAAGGGACTAGCGGGAGACGGGGCCTAGATGAGCAGTTCTTC.

The chain employs TRBV28 and TRBJ2-3; 7 nucleotides align to TRBD2. V shed 4 bases, J shed 0 bases, and the junction held 7 bases outside the gene matches. CDR1 and CDR2 from the germline V gene are MDHEN and SYDVKM. This CDR3 region has 16 residues. The CDR3, as DNA: TGTGCCAGCAGTTCCCCTGCGGGGGTTAGCACAGATACGCAGTATTTT. Translating it yields CASSSPAGVSTDTQYF.

Comment on this clone: This may be a read error, as it is one base from a much larger clone. The chain recombines TRBV28 with TRBJ2-7; D not certain. The CDR3 runs 11 residues. Germline-derived CDR1 and CDR2 are MDHEN and SYDVKM. V was trimmed by 5 bases and J by 3 bases, leaving 5 bases between them. DNA of the CDR3: TGTGCCAGCAGTCCCTACTACGAGCAGTACTTC. Protein product: CASSPYYEQYF.